This T cell receptor (beta chain) was identified in a study of siplizumab effects on memory and regulatory T cells (dated by TCRdb to between 2018 and 2020). The study in broad terms: The study looked at the effect of siplizumab, an anti-CD2 antibody, on alloreactive T-cell subsets in allogeneic mixed lymphocyte reactions made from human PBMCs. General conclusions and limits of the study: The cumulative frequency of alloreactive sequences that could be traced back to unstimulated CD4+ memory T cells was significantly reduced by siplizumab. Of the alloreactive CD4+ clones that could be mapped, the Treg-derived share averaged 68.8% with siplizumab compared with 25% to 30% in control reactions. Because sequences below about 10^-5 frequency were poorly captured, only a minor fraction of alloreactive clones could be mapped to unstimulated subsets. Roughly 75-97% of proliferating CD4+ or CD8+ clones could not be assigned a naive or memory phenotype. No functional confirmation was obtained for the suppressive function of proliferating Tregs from siplizumab cultures. Unstimulated naive T cells appeared more diverse than memory T cells, and naive cells seemed to contribute substantially to the alloresponse.

Details on this clone: Its recognized antigen is unknown. The record has no base qualities; no much larger clone is one base away.

Library generation was performed with the immunoSEQ multiplex PCR assay. Roughly 100,000 TCR templates per sample were assayed on the deep sequencing platform. Genomic DNA extracted from sorted T cells was the material used for TCRbeta CDR3 sequencing. In the original analysis: The R programming language was used for the clonal analysis of the TCRbeta CDR3 data. Comparing unstimulated samples against CFSE-low samples taken after the reaction was how alloreactive CD4+ and CD8+ clones were defined. Regulatory or non-regulatory origin of alloreactive CD4+ clones was assigned by matching sequences to the sorted unstimulated Treg and non-Treg repertoires. Held by TCRdb, this immuneACCESS table contains in-frame sequences only and omits some clones. Under half of the omission traces to an unresolved V gene where checked; the cause of the rest is unknown. The V and J calls and clone size come from that table; D and trimming were worked out from the DNA. This sample holds 92,000 or so clones; over 80% were observed only once. The top ten clonotypes cover 15% of the sample.

Sorted unstimulated T cells, along with proliferating T cells recovered from mixed lymphocyte reactions, underwent TCRbeta CDR3 sequencing. Fresh whole blood from fewer than 12 HLA-typed healthy donors was used to isolate PBMCs. Reading from cysteine to phenylalanine, the CDR3 counts 14 amino acids. Of all the DNA, just the CDR3 is kept, 42 bases in frame from base 1. V gives up 0 bases and J gives up 5 bases, and the segment between their germline ends measures 13 bases. CDR1 and CDR2, looked up from the germline V gene (reference sequence), are GTSNPN and SVGIG. The sequence is built from TRBV30 and TRBJ2-5, and TRBD2 may be the D gene, going by 7 matching bases. The source is a human donor in good health. The sequenced sample was CD4+ T cells sorted from blood. Here is the DNA: TGTGCCTGGAGTGTACTGCGGGGGCCGGAGACCCAGTACTTC. It encodes CAWSVLRGPETQYF.